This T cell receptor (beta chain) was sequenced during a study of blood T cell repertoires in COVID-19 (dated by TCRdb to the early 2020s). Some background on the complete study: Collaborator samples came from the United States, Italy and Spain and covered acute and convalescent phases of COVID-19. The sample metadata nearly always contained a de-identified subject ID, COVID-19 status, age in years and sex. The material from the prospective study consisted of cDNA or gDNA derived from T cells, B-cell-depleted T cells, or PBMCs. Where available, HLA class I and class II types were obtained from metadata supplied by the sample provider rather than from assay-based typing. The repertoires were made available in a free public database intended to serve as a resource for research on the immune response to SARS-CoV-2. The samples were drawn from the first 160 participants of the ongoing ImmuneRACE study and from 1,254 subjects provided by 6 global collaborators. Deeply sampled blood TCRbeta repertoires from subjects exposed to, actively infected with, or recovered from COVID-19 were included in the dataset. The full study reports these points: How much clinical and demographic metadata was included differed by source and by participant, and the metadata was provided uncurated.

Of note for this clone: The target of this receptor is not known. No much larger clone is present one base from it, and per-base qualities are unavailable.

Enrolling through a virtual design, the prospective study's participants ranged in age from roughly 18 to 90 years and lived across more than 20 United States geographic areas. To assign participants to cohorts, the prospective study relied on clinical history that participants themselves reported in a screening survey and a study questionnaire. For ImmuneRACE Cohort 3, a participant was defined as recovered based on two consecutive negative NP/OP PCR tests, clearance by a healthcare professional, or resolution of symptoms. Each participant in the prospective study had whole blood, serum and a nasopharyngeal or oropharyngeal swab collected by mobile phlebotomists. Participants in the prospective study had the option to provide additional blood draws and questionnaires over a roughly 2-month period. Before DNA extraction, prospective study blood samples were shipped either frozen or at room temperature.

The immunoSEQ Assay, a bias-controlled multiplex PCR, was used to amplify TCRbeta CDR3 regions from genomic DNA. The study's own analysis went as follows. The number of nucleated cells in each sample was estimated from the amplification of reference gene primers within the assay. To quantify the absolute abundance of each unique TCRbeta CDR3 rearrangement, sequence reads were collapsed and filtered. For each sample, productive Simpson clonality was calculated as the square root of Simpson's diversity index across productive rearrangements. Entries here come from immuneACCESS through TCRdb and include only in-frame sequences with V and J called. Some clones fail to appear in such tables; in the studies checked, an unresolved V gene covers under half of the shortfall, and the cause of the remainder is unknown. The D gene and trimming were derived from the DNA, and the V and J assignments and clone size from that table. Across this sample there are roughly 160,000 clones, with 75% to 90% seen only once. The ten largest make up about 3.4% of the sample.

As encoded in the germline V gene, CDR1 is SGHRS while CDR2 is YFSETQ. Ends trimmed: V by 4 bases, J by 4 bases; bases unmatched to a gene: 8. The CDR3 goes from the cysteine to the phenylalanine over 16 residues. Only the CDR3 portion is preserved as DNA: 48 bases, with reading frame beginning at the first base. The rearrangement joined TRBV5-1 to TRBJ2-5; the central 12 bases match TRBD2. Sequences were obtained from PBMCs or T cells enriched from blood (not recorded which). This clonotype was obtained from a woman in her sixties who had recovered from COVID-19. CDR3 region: CASSDPSGGARETQYF. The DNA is TGCGCCAGCAGCGACCCTAGCGGGGGGGCCAGAGAGACCCAGTACTTC.